This T cell receptor (beta chain) appears in the sequencing data of a study of T cell repertoires in cytomegalovirus infection (dated by TCRdb to about 2019). Background for the entire study: Peptide stimulations targeted recently identified HLA-C-restricted CMV epitopes, whose presentation resists viral immunomodulation, together with well-studied HLA-B-restricted epitopes. Donor HLA type was relevant to the analysis, because carriage of CMV infection together with the matching HLA type was indicated by public TCR beta signatures. The full study reports these points: Cumulative frequency of public TCR beta family members discriminated carriers of CMV infection plus the relevant HLA type in this cohort and an independent 352-donor cohort. The ex vivo response was dominated by HLA-C-restricted CMV-specific TCR beta clonotypes, which also provided the single most frequent clonotype in two of eight donors.

Counted from cysteine to phenylalanine, this CDR3 has 14 amino acids. Only the CDR3 DNA is retained, 42 bases long and in frame from the first base. V ends up 4 bases short and J 8 bases short, with an unmatched junction base count of 5. CDR1 and CDR2, looked up from the germline V gene (reference sequence), are SEHNR and FQNEAQ. The sample holds a few counts of this clonotype. Which antigen it targets is not known. No quality values exist for individual bases; no much larger clone is one base distant. This specimen's treatment or condition label, per the study, means: in vitro stimulation with specific CMV peptide epitopes to enrich CMV-specific T cells. Reads for this sample came from an Illumina HiSeq 1500. TCRdb reworked the public reads: Q25 trimming with fastp, MiXCR clone assembly, productive beta chains retained. Rows with one shared CDR3 protein collapse into an entry with the most common genes and DNA. This sample gives approximately 260,000 distinct CDR3 sequences in total; 22% of them show up just once. Approximately 19% of the sample is held by the ten biggest clonotypes.

The TCR was taken from a human donor in good health (CMV status not recorded). Some clones in this sample may be carry-over from other donors' samples. The sequence is built from TRBV7-9 and TRBJ2-1, and 10 bases in between align with TRBD2. The sequences come from cultured PBMCs, collected from culture after CMV antigen stimulation. The CDR3 corresponds to CASSSPGLAYEQFF. The sequenced DNA: TGTGCCAGCAGCTCACCGGGACTAGCGTATGAGCAGTTCTTC.